This passage covers 25 T cell receptor beta chains from one sample sequenced in a study of T cell responses to AZD1222 COVID-19 vaccine (dated by TCRdb to the early 2020s). Receptor libraries were prepared by the immunoSEQ multiplex PCR assay. The table was pulled from immuneACCESS by TCRdb, which kept in-frame rearrangements only. Such tables lose some clones; where checked, under half of the loss comes from unresolved V genes, and the rest has no known cause. The sample table shows 200,000 or so clones, and roughly 93% are seen once. Over 7.5% of the sample is in the top ten clones. What this sample's time point label stands for: baseline before first vaccination. This sample comprised peripheral blood, obtained on day 0 of AZD1222 vaccination. These receptors all come from an adult in good health.

The chain couples TRBV18 to TRBJ1-2; D is unclear. CDR1 and CDR2 from the germline V gene are KGHSH and LQKENI. This CDR3 is built from 15 residues. V was clipped by 3 bases and J by 4 bases, with 15 bases between them. CDR3 nucleotide sequence: TGTGCCAGCTCACCTAGTGCCAGCGGGCTCTATGGCTACACCTTC. Translating gives CASSPSASGLYGYTF.

V and J are TRBV30 and TRBJ1-5; 9 nucleotides align to TRBD1. The CDR3 sequence is 15 residues long. Germline values: CDR1 GTSNPN, CDR2 SVGIG (reference sequence). V shed 2 bases, J shed 4 bases, and the junction held 6 bases outside the gene matches. The chain's CDR3 is CAWSKEGQGNQPQHF. The CDR3 DNA sequence: TGTGCCTGGAGTAAAGAGGGACAGGGAAATCAGCCCCAGCATTTT.

This chain joins TRBV6-5 and TRBJ1-1; maybe TRBD1 (6 bases). This CDR3 comprises 13 residues. With 11 bases removed from V and 11 bases from J, the gap between germline ends came to 24 bases. CDR1 is MNHEY, CDR2 SVGAGI, per germline. The CDR3 sequence is CAGSRSGALYAFF. The CDR3 bases are TGTGCCGGGAGCAGGTCAGGGGCCCTCTACGCTTTCTTT.

The chain carries TRBV19 and TRBJ1-1; possibly TRBD1 for D (5 bases). In germline, CDR1 is LNHDA, CDR2 SQIVND (reference sequence). V lost 1 base and J lost 11, with 14 bases in between. The CDR3 length is 13 residues. CDR3 region: CASSIGAGYEAFF. CDR3 nucleotide sequence: TGTGCCAGTAGTATAGGGGCAGGGTATGAGGCTTTCTTT.

This chain joins TRBV24-1 and TRBJ2-5; D could derive from TRBD1 or TRBD2 (7 bases each). Per the germline V gene, CDR1 is KGHDR and CDR2 is SFDVKD. V shed 1 base and J shed 4 bases, with 12 bases lying between them. The CDR3 is made up of 15 amino acids. The CDR3 region is CATSDFRGGAETQYF. The CDR3 nucleotides are TGTGCCACCAGTGATTTCAGGGGGGGGGCAGAGACCCAGTACTTC.

The chain employs TRBV7-8 and TRBJ2-1; D call uncertain. V was clipped by 3 bases and J by 7 bases, with 7 bases between them. The CDR3 sequence is 12 residues long. The germline gives CDR1 SGHVS, CDR2 FQNEAQ. CDR3 amino acids: CASSFKRNEQFF. The CDR3 DNA reads as TGTGCCAGCAGCTTTAAAAGAAATGAGCAGTTCTTC. The variable domain in full, with the rest retrieved from reference TRBV7-8 and TRBJ2-1, is GAGVSQSPRYKVAKRGQDVALRCDPISGHVSLFWYQQALGQGPEFLTYFQNEAQLDKSGLPSDRFFAERPEGSVSTLKIQRTQQEDSAVYLCASSFKRNEQFFGPGTRLTVL.

The chain employs TRBV11-2 and TRBJ2-7; a possible D gene is TRBD2 (6 bases). This CDR3 spans 16 amino acids. V was pared by 1 base and J by 4 bases, with 17 bases between. The germline V gene encodes CDR1 SGHAT and CDR2 FQNNGV. The CDR3 region is CASSLVVARGGYEQYF. The CDR3 DNA reads as TGTGCCAGCAGCTTAGTAGTGGCTAGGGGAGGATACGAGCAGTACTTC.

The V gene is TRBV6-1, the J gene TRBJ2-7; 12 bases align to TRBD2. Germline assignment: CDR1 MNHNS and CDR2 SASEGT. The CDR3 sequence is 18 residues long. Germline trimming cut 2 bases from V and 3 bases from J; bases unmatched to any gene: 11. The CDR3 bases are TGTGCCAGCAGTGAAATAAATGGACTAGCGGGGAGCTACTACGAGCAGTACTTC. Translating gives CASSEINGLAGSYYEQYF.

Written as DNA, the CDR3 is TGTGCCAGCAGCTTTCGGCAGGGTGGGGACAATGAAAAACTGTTTTTT. Its translation is CASSFRQGGDNEKLFF. V and J are TRBV7-8 and TRBJ1-4, with D possibly being TRBD1 (5 bases). CDR1 is SGHVS and CDR2 is FQNEAQ in the germline V gene. Trimming removed 3 bases at V and 5 bases at J, with 16 bases between. This CDR3 contains 16 residues. The complete variable domain, with remaining parts taken from reference TRBV7-8 and TRBJ1-4, reads GAGVSQSPRYKVAKRGQDVALRCDPISGHVSLFWYQQALGQGPEFLTYFQNEAQLDKSGLPSDRFFAERPEGSVSTLKIQRTQQEDSAVYLCASSFRQGGDNEKLFFGSGTQLSVL.

The rearrangement joins TRBV19 to TRBJ2-7; 7 bases fit TRBD1. CDR3 length: 13 residues. J gave up 5 bases and V 3 bases, and 4 bases lay outside the gene matches. From germline, CDR1 is LNHDA and CDR2 SQIVND (reference sequence). In nucleotides, the CDR3 is TGTGCCAGTAGTATTCGACAGGGCGACGAGCAGTACTTC. Protein product: CASSIRQGDEQYF.

CDR3 in DNA: TGTGCCAGCAGCTCACGGGACTCGAATGAGCAGTTCTTC. Protein: CASSSRDSNEQFF. This chain connects TRBV5-4 to TRBJ2-1; perhaps TRBD2 as D (6 bases). The germline CDR1 and CDR2 sequences are SGHNT and YYREEE (reference sequence). The ends were cut back, 3 bases at V and 7 bases at J, with 11 bases in the middle. There are 13 residues in the CDR3.

This chain joins TRBV11-2 and TRBJ2-5, with 7 nucleotides matching TRBD1. Germline trimming cut 5 bases from V and 3 bases from J; bases unmatched to any gene: 6. In germline, CDR1 is SGHAT, CDR2 FQNNGV. CDR3 length: 14 amino acids. In DNA, the CDR3 is TGTGCCAGCAGCCCACGGGACAGAGAAGAGACCCAGTACTTC. This codes for CASSPRDREETQYF. The whole variable domain, filled in from reference TRBV11-2 and TRBJ2-5, reads EAGVAQSPRYKIIEKRQSVAFWCNPISGHATLYWYQQILGQGPKLLIQFQNNGVVDDSQLPKDRFSAERLKGVDSTLKIQPAKLEDSAVYLCASSPRDREETQYFGPGTRLLVL.

This chain uses TRBV6-1 with TRBJ1-5, with D hard to call. This CDR3 spans 15 amino acids. V was cut by 0 bases and J by 7 bases, with 13 bases left in between. Germline lookup yields CDR1 MNHNS and CDR2 SASEGT. The CDR3 region is CASSEAQVYHQPQHF. DNA of the CDR3: TGTGCCAGCAGTGAAGCTCAGGTCTATCACCAGCCCCAGCATTTT.

The chain employs TRBV3-1 (or the pseudogene TRBV3-2) and TRBJ2-1; 7 nucleotides align to TRBD2. CDR3 length: 13 amino acids. After removal of 4 bases from V and 8 bases from J, the junction contained 5 bases not matched to a gene. The germline V gene has CDR1 LGHDT and CDR2 YNNKEL (reference sequence). The CDR3 loop is CASSPRETHEQFF. DNA for the CDR3: TGTGCCAGCAGCCCGCGGGAGACCCATGAGCAGTTCTTC.

The rearrangement joins TRBV6-1 to TRBJ2-5; 12 nucleotides agree with TRBD2. V trimming: 4 bases; J trimming: 5 bases; junction bases outside the gene matches: 8. This CDR3 is 16 amino acids long. Per germline, CDR1 MNHNS and CDR2 SASEGT. CDR3: CASSVLLAGGSETQYF. The CDR3, as DNA: TGTGCCAGCAGTGTACTTCTAGCGGGAGGGTCGGAGACCCAGTACTTC.

The J gene is TRBJ2-1, the V gene TRBV7-2; D ambiguous. Germline assignment: CDR1 SGHTA and CDR2 FQGNSA. V was shortened by 2 bases and J by 8 bases, with 10 bases between the two germline ends. The CDR3 totals 13 residues. The DNA of the CDR3 is TGTGCCAGCAGCTTACCAGTCCTGGATGAGCAGTTCTTC. Its translation is CASSLPVLDEQFF. The full variable domain, completed using reference TRBV7-2 and TRBJ2-1, is GAGVSQSPSNKVTEKGKDVELRCDPISGHTALYWYRQSLGQGLEFLIYFQGNSAPDKSGLPSDRFSAERTGGSVSTLTIQRTQQEDSAVYLCASSLPVLDEQFFGPGTRLTVL.

The rearrangement joins TRBV3-1 (or the pseudogene TRBV3-2) to TRBJ2-3; 9 bases fit TRBD2. The CDR3 is made up of 15 amino acids. Unmatched junction bases numbered 6, after V lost 4 bases and J lost 4 bases. Germline V CDR1 and CDR2: LGHDT, YNNKEL (reference sequence). The CDR3 DNA reads as TGTGCCAGCAGCCCCCAGAGCGGGGGGTCAGATACGCAGTATTTT. Protein product: CASSPQSGGSDTQYF.

CDR3 region: CASSQDGAGVNIQYF. The DNA of the CDR3 is TGTGCCAGCAGCCAAGATGGGGCAGGGGTAAACATTCAGTACTTC. The genes are TRBV3-1 (or the pseudogene TRBV3-2) and TRBJ2-4, with TRBD1 as a possible D gene (6 bases). The germline V and J ends were trimmed by 0 bases and 6 bases, with 12 bases remaining between them. Germline V lookup: CDR1 LGHDT, CDR2 YNNKEL (reference sequence). The length of the CDR3 is 15 residues.

The chain combines TRBV30 with TRBJ1-1; 10 bases agree with TRBD1. Germline CDR1 and CDR2: GTSNPN and SVGIG (reference sequence). This CDR3 contains 12 residues. CDR3 DNA: TGTGCTGGAGGACAGGGGGGAACTGAAGCTTTCTTT. It translates to CAGGQGGTEAFF. The whole variable domain, remainder taken from reference TRBV30 and TRBJ1-1, is SQTIHQWPATLVQPVGSPLSLECTVEGTSNPNLYWYRQAAGRGLQLLFYSVGIGQISSEVPQNLSASRPQDRQFILSSKKLLLSDSGFYLCAGGQGGTEAFFGQGTRLTVV.

The genes are TRBV7-9 and TRBJ2-7; 14 bases fit TRBD2. This CDR3 region has 16 residues. The junction had 6 bases not matched to a gene; V was cut back by 5 bases and J by 3 bases. Germline CDR1 and CDR2: SEHNR and FQNEAQ (reference sequence). The CDR3 loop is CASSRGLAGVSYEQYF. The DNA for the CDR3 is TGTGCCAGCAGCCGGGGACTAGCGGGAGTAAGCTACGAGCAGTACTTC.

V gene TRBV3-1 (or the pseudogene TRBV3-2) combines with J gene TRBJ1-1, with a tentative D call TRBD1 (5 bases). The CDR3 has 14 amino acids. V dropped 0 bases and J dropped 4 bases, with 9 bases sitting between them. CDR1 and CDR2 from the germline V gene are LGHDT and YNNKEL (reference sequence). In DNA, the CDR3 is TGTGCCAGCAGCCAAGATAGGGGCCTCACTGAAGCTTTCTTT. Amino acid sequence: CASSQDRGLTEAFF.

The V call is TRBV13, the J call TRBJ2-7; D might be TRBD1 (6 bases). Trimming took 4 bases from V and 5 from J, leaving 9 bases between them. CDR3 size: 12 residues. Germline CDR1 PRHDT, CDR2 FYEKMQ (reference sequence). CDR3 sequence (DNA): TGTGCCAGCAGCTCGGGACATCACGAGCAGTACTTC. Amino acid sequence: CASSSGHHEQYF. Full variable domain (missing parts from reference TRBV13 and TRBJ2-7): AAGVIQSPRHLIKEKRETATLKCYPIPRHDTVYWYQQGPGQDPQFLISFYEKMQSDKGSIPDRFSAQQFSDYHSELNMSSLELGDSALYFCASSSGHHEQYFGPGTRLTVT.

A note on this clone: Other nucleotide sequences from this sample produce the same CDR3. J is TRBJ1-1 and V is TRBV10-3, with 8 nucleotides matching TRBD1. Germline CDR1 is ENHRY and CDR2 is SYGVKD. The CDR3 is made up of 13 amino acids. V lost 6 bases and J lost 1; bases outside the gene matches: 1. CDR3 amino acids: CAISGTGNTEAFF. In DNA, the CDR3 is TGTGCCATCAGCGGGACAGGGAACACTGAAGCTTTCTTT.

This clone appeared a single time. The gene calls are TRBV20-1 and TRBJ1-5, with 8 nucleotides matching TRBD1. In germline, CDR1 is DFQATT, CDR2 SNEGSKA (reference sequence). CDR3 length: 14 residues. V lost 3 bases to trimming and J lost 4 bases; unmatched junction nucleotides: 5. CDR3 region: CSASFRGRNQPQHF. In nucleotides, the CDR3 is TGCAGTGCTAGTTTCAGGGGGCGTAATCAGCCCCAGCATTTT.

CDR3 sequence (DNA): TGTGCCAGCAGCCGCGCCGGGTTAGCGGATTCCACCGGGGAGCTGTTTTTT. Encoded protein: CASSRAGLADSTGELFF. The chain employs TRBV3-1 (or the pseudogene TRBV3-2) and TRBJ2-2; D is perhaps TRBD2 (6 bases). V was cut by 4 bases and J by 4 bases, with 19 bases left in between. The CDR3 sequence is 17 residues long. Germline V lookup: CDR1 LGHDT, CDR2 YNNKEL (reference sequence).